This T cell receptor beta chain was sequenced during a study of blood T cell repertoires in COVID-19. The assay was immunoSEQ multiplex PCR, and TCRdb's table has in-frame clones only and misses some. The sample carries hundreds of thousands of clones, 75% to 90% recorded once. Participants, about 18 to 95 years old, spanned 24 US areas. Clinical history reported by participants formed the basis on which cohorts were assigned. The CDR3 extends over 13 amino acids. Trimming took off 6 bases at V and 7 bases at J, with 13 bases between the two ends. CDR1 and CDR2 from the germline V gene are MDHEN and SYDVKM.

V is TRBV28 and J is TRBJ2-1, with D perhaps TRBD2 (6 bases). Sequencing was carried out using PBMCs or T cells enriched from blood (not recorded which). The source is a man aged 30 to 45 who had recovered from COVID-19. The CDR3 reads CASSPVRGNEQFF. The CDR3 DNA follows: TGTGCCAGCAGCCCCGTCCGGGGGAATGAGCAGTTCTTC. Together with reference TRBV28 and TRBJ2-1, the CDR3 gives the full variable domain: DVKVTQSSRYLVKRTGEKVFLECVQDMDHENMFWYRQDPGLGLRLIYFSYDVKMKEKGDIPEGYSVSREKKERFSLILESASTNQTSMYLCASSPVRGNEQFFGPGTRLTVL.